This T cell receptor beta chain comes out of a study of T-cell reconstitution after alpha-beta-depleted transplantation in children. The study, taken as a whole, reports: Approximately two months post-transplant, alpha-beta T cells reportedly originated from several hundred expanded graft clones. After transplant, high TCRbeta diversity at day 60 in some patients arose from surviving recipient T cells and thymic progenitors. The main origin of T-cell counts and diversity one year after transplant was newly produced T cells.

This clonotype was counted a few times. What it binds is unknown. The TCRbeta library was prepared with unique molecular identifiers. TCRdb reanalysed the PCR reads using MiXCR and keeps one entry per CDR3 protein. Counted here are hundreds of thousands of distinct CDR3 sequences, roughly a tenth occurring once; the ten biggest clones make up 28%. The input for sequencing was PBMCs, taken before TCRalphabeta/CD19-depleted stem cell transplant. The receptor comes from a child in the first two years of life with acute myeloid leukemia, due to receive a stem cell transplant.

CDR3 DNA sequence: TGTGCCAGTAGTAGACAGATCTCCTACGAGCAGTACTTC. This encodes CASSRQISYEQYF. The genes are TRBV19 and TRBJ2-7, with D possibly TRBD1 on 5 matching bases. This CDR3 has 13 residues. Germline V gene data show CDR1 as LNHDA and CDR2 as SQIVND (reference sequence). Trimming left V 4 bases short and J 0 bases short, with 7 bases between.